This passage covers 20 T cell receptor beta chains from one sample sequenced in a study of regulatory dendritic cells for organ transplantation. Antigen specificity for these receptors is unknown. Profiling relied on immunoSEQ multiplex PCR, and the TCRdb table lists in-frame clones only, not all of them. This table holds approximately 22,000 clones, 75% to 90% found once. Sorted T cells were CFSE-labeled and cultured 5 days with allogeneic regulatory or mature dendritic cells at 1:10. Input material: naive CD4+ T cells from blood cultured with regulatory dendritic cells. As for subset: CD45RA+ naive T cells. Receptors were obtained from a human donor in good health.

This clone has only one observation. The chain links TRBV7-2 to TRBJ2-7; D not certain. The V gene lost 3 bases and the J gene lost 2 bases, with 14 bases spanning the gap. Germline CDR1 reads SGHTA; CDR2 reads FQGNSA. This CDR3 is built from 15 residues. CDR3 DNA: TGTGCCAGCAGCTTCTCGGCAGGCGGAGCCTACGAGCAGTACTTC. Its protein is CASSFSAGGAYEQYF.

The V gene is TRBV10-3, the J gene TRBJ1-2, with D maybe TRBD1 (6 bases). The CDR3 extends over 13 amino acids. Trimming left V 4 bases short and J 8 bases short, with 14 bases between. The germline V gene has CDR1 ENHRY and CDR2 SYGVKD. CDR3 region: CAISAGAEQGYTF. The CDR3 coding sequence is TGTGCCATCAGTGCGGGGGCAGAACAGGGCTACACCTTC.

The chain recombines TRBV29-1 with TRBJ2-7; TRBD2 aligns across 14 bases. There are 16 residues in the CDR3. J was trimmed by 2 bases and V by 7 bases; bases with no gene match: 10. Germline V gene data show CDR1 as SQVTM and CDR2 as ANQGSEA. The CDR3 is CSAEGLAGERTYEQYF. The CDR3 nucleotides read TGCAGCGCCGAGGGACTAGCGGGAGAACGGACCTACGAGCAGTACTTC.

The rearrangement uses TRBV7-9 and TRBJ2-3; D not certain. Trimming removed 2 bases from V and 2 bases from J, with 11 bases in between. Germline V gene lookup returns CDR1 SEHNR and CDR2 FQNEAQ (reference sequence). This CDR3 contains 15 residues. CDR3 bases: TGTGCCAGCAGCTTATGGGTCCGGCACACAGATACGCAGTATTTT. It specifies CASSLWVRHTDTQYF.

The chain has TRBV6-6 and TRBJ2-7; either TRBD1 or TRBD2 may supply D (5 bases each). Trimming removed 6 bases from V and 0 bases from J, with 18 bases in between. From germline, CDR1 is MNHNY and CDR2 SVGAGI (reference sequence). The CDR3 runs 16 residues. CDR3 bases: TGTGCCAGCAGGAGGGGATCCTCGCCGAGCTCCTACGAGCAGTACTTC. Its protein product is CASRRGSSPSSYEQYF.

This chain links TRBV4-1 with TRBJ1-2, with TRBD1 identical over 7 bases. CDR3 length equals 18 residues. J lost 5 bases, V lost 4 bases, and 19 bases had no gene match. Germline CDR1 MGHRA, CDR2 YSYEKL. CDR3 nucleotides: TGCGCCAGCAGCCCTTTAGTTTTGGTCGGGACAGCCTCATATGGCTACACCTTC. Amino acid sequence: CASSPLVLVGTASYGYTF.

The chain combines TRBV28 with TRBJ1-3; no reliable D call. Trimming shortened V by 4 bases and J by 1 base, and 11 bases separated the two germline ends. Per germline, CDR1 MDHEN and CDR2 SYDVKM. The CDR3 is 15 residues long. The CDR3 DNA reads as TGTGCCAGCAGTTATGGACGGATATCTGGAAACACCATATATTTT. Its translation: CASSYGRISGNTIYF.

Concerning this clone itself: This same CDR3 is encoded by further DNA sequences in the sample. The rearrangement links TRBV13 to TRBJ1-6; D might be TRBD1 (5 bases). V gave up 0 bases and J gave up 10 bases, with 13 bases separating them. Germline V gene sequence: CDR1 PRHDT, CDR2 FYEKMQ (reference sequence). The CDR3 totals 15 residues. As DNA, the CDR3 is TGTGCCAGCAGCTTAGGCCGCAGGGCGGAGTCACCCCTCCACTTT. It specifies CASSLGRRAESPLHF.

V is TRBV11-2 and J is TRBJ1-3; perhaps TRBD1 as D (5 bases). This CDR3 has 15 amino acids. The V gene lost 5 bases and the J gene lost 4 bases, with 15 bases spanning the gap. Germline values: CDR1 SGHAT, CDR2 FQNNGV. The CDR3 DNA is TGTGCCAGCAGCCCGTTTGGGGGGACGGGAAACACCATATATTTT. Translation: CASSPFGGTGNTIYF.

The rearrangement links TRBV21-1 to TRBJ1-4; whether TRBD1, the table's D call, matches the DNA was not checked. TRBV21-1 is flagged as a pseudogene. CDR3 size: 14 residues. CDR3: CASSKDSSIEKLFF. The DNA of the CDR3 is TGTGCCAGCAGCAAAGACAGCAGTATAGAAAAACTGTTTTTT.

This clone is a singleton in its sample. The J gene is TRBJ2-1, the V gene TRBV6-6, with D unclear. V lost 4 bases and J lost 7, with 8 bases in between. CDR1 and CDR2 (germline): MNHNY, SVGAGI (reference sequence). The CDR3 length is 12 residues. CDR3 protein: CASSFRVNEQFF. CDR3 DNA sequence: TGTGCCAGCAGTTTTCGGGTTAATGAGCAGTTCTTC.

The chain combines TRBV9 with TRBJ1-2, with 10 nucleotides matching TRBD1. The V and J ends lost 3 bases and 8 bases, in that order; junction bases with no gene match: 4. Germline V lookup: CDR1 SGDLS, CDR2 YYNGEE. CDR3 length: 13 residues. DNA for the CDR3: TGTGCCAGCAGCGGACAGGGGGCTCTGGGCTACACCTTC. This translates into CASSGQGALGYTF.

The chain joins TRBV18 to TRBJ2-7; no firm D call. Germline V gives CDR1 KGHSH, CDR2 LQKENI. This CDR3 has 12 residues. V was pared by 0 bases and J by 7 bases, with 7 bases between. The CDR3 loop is CASSPPLGEQYF. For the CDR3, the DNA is TGTGCCAGCTCACCACCGCTGGGGGAGCAGTACTTC.

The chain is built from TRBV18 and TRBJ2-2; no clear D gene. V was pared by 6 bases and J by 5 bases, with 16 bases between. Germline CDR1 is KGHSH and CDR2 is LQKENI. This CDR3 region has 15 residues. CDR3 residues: CASSPSTLGTGELFF. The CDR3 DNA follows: TGTGCCAGCTCCCCTTCGACCCTGGGGACCGGGGAGCTGTTTTTT.

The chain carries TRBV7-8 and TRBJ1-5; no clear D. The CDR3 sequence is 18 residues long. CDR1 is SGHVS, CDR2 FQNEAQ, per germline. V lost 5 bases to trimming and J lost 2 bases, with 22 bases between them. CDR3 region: CASSPMPLGVVGNQPQHF. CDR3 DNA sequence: TGTGCCAGCAGCCCCATGCCTCTTGGTGTAGTCGGCAATCAGCCCCAGCATTTT.

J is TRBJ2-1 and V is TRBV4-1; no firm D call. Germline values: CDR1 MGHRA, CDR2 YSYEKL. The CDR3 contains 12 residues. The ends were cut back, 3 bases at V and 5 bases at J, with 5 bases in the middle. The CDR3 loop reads CASSHFNNEQFF. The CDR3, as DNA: TGCGCCAGCAGCCATTTTAACAATGAGCAGTTCTTC.

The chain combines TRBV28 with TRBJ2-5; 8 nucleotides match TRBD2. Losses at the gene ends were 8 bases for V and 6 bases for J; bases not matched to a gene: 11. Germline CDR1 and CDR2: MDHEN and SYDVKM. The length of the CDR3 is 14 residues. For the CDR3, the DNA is TGTGCCAGCGCCGCGGGGGGCAAAGGGAAGACCCAGTACTTC. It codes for CASAAGGKGKTQYF.

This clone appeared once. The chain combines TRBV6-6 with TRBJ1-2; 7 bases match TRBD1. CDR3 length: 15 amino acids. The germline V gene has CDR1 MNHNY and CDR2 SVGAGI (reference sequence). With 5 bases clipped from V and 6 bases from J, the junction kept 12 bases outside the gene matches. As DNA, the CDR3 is TGTGCCAGCAGTGCCAGGAGCAGGGGGATGAATGGCTACACCTTC. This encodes CASSARSRGMNGYTF.

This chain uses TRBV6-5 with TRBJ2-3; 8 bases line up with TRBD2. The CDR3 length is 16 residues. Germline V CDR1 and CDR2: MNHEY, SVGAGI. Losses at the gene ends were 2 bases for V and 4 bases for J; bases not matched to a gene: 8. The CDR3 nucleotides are TGTGCCAGCAGTTACGTCAGCGGGGGAACCCCAGATACGCAGTATTTT. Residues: CASSYVSGGTPDTQYF.

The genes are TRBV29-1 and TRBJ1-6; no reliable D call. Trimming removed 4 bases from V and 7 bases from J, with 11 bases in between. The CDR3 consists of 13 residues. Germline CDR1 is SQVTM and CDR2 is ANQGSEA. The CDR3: CSVGAGRNSPLHF. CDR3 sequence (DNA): TGCAGCGTTGGAGCGGGGAGGAATTCACCCCTCCACTTT.